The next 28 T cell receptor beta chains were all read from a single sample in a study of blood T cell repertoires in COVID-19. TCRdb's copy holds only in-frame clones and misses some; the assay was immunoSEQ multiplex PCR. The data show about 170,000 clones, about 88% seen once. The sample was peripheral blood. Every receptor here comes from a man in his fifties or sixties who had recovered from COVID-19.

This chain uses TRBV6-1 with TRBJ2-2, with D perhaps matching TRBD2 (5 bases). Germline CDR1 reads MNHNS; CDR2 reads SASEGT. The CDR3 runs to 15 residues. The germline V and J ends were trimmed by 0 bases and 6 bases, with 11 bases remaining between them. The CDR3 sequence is CASSEASGFSGELFF. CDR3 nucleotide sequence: TGTGCCAGCAGTGAAGCGAGCGGATTCTCCGGGGAGCTGTTTTTT.

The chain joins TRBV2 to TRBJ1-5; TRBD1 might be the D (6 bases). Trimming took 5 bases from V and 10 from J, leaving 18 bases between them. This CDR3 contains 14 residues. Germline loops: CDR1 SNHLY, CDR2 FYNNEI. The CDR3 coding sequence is TGTGCCAGCAGTACCGGGACACCTAATCGACCCCAGCATTTT. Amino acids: CASSTGTPNRPQHF.

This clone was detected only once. Written as DNA, the CDR3 is TGTGCCAGCAGTCCCCGGGGGAGGAGCTCCTACGAGCAGTACTTC. Protein sequence: CASSPRGRSSYEQYF. The chain couples TRBV6-5 to TRBJ2-7; tentatively, D is TRBD2 (6 bases). CDR1 is MNHEY, CDR2 SVGAGI, per germline. This CDR3 spans 15 amino acids. The V end was cut by 5 bases, the J end by 0 bases, with 14 bases between.

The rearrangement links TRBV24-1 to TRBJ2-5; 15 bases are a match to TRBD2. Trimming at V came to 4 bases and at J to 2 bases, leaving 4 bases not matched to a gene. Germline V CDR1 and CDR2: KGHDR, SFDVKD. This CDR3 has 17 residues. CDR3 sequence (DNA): TGTGCCACCAGTGACTTAGGGACTAGCGGGGGGCAAGAGACCCAGTACTTC. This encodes CATSDLGTSGGQETQYF.

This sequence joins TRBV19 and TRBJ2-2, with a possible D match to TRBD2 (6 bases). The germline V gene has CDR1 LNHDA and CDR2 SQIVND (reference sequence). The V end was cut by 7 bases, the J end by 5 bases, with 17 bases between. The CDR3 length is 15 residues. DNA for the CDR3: TGTGCCAGTATTTCGAAGGCAGGGAGGACCGGGGAGCTGTTTTTT. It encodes CASISKAGRTGELFF. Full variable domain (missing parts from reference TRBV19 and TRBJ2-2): DGGITQSPKYLFRKEGQNVTLSCEQNLNHDAMYWYRQDPGQGLRLIYYSQIVNDFQKGDIAEGYSVSREKKESFPLTVTSAQKNPTAFYLCASISKAGRTGELFFGEGSRLTVL.

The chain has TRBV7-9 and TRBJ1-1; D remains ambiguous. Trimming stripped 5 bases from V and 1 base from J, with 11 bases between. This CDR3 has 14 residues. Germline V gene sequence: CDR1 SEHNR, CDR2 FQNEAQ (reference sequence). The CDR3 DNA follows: TGTGCCAGCAGCCGCACGGGTGGGAACACTGAAGCTTTCTTT. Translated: CASSRTGGNTEAFF.

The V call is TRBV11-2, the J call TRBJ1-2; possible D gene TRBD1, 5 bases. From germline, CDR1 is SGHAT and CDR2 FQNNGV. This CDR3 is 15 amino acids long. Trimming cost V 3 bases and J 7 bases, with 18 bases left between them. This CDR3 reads CASSFVMGGSSGYTF. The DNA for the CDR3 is TGTGCCAGCAGCTTTGTTATGGGGGGTTCGAGTGGCTACACCTTC. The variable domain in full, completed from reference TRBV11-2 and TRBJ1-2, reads EAGVAQSPRYKIIEKRQSVAFWCNPISGHATLYWYQQILGQGPKLLIQFQNNGVVDDSQLPKDRFSAERLKGVDSTLKIQPAKLEDSAVYLCASSFVMGGSSGYTFGSGTRLTVV.

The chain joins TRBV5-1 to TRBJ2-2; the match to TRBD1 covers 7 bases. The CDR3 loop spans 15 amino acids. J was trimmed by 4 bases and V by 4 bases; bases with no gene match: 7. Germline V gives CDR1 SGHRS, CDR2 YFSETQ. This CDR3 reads CASSPNRGFTGELFF. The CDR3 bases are TGCGCCAGCAGCCCGAACAGGGGCTTCACCGGGGAGCTGTTTTTT. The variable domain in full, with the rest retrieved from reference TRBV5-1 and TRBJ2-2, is KAGVTQTPRYLIKTRGQQVTLSCSPISGHRSVSWYQQTPGQGLQFLFEYFSETQRNKGNFPGRFSGRQFSNSRSEMNVSTLELGDSALYLCASSPNRGFTGELFFGEGSRLTVL.

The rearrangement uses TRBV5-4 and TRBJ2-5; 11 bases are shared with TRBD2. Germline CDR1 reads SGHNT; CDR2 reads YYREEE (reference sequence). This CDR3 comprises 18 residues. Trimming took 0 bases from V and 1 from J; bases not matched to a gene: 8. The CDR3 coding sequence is TGTGCCAGCAGCTTGGGTGGGCTAGCGGGAGGATCCCAAGAGACCCAGTACTTC. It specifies CASSLGGLAGGSQETQYF.

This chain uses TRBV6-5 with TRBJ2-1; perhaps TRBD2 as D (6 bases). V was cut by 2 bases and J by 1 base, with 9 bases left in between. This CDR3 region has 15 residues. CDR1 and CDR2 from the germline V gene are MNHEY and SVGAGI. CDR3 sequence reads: CASSYPGASYNEQFF. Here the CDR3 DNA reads TGTGCCAGCAGTTACCCGGGAGCATCCTACAATGAGCAGTTCTTC.

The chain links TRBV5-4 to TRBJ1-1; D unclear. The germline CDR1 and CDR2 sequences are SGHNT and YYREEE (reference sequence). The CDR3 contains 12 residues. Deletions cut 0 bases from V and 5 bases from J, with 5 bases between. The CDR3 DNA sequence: TGTGCCAGCAGCTTGGTCGGGACTGAAGCTTTCTTT. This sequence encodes CASSLVGTEAFF.

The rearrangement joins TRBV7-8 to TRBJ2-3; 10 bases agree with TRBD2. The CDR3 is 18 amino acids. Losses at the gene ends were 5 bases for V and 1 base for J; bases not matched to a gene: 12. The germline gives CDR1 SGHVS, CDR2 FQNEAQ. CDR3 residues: CASSLTPRSGGGTDTQYF. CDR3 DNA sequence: TGTGCCAGCAGCCTAACTCCACGGAGCGGGGGGGGCACAGATACGCAGTATTTT.

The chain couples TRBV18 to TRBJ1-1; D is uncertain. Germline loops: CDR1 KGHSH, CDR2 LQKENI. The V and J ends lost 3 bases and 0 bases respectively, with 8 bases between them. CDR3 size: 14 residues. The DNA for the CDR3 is TGTGCCAGCTCACCGGCAGTCATGAACACTGAAGCTTTCTTT. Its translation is CASSPAVMNTEAFF.

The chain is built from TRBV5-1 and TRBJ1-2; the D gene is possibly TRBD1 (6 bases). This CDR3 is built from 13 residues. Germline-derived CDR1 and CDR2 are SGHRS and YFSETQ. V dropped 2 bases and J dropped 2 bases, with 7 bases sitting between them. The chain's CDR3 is CASSFGQNYGYTF. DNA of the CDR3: TGCGCCAGCAGCTTTGGACAGAACTATGGCTACACCTTC. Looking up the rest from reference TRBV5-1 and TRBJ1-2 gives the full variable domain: KAGVTQTPRYLIKTRGQQVTLSCSPISGHRSVSWYQQTPGQGLQFLFEYFSETQRNKGNFPGRFSGRQFSNSRSEMNVSTLELGDSALYLCASSFGQNYGYTFGSGTRLTVV.

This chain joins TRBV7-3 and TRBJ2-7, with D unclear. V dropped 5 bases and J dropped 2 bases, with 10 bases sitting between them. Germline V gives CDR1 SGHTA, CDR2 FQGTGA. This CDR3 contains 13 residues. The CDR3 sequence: CASSHVQTYEQYF. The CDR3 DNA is TGTGCCAGCAGCCACGTGCAGACCTACGAGCAGTACTTC.

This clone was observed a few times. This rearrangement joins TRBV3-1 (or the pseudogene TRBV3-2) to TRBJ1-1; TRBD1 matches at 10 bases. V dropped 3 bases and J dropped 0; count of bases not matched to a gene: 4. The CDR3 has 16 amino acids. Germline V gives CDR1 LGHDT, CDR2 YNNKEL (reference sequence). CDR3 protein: CASSQWDRGMNTEAFF. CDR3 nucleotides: TGTGCCAGCAGCCAGTGGGACAGGGGTATGAACACTGAAGCTTTCTTT.

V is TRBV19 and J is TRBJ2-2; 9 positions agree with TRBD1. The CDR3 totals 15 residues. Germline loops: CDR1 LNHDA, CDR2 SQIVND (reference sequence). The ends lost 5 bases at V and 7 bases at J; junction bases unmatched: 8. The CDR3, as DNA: TGTGCCAGTAGTCCCGGGACAGGGCCAGTCGGGGAGCTGTTTTTT. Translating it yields CASSPGTGPVGELFF.

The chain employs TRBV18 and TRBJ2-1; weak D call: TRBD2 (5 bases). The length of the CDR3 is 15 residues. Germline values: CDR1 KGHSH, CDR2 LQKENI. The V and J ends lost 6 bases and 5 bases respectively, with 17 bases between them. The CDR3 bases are TGTGCCAGCTCCTGGAGATCAGGAGGTGACAATGAGCAGTTCTTC. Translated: CASSWRSGGDNEQFF.

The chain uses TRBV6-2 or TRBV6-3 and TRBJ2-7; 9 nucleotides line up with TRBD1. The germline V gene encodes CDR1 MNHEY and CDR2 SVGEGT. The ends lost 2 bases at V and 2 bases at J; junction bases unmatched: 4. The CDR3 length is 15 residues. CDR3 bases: TGTGCCAGCAGTTACCCACAGGGGGCTACCTACGAGCAGTACTTC. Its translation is CASSYPQGATYEQYF.

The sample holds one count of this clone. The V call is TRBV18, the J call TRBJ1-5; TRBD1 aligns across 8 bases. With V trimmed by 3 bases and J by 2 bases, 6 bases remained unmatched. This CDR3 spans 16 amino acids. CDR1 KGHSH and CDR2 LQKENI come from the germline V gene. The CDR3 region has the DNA TGTGCCAGCTCACCTCTGGCGGACAGGGGCAATCAGCCCCAGCATTTT. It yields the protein CASSPLADRGNQPQHF.

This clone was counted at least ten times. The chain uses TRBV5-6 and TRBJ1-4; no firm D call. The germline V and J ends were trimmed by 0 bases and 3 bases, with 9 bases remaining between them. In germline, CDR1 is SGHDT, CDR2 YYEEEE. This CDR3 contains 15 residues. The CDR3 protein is CASSLVGSSNEKLFF. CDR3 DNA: TGTGCCAGCAGCTTGGTAGGGAGTTCTAATGAAAAACTGTTTTTT.

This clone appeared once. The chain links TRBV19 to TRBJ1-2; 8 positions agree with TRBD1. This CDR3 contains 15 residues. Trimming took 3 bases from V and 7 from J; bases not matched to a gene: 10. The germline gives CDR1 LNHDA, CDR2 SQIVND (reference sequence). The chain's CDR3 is CASSMKRQGALGYTF. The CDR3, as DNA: TGTGCCAGTAGTATGAAAAGGCAGGGGGCGCTTGGCTACACCTTC.

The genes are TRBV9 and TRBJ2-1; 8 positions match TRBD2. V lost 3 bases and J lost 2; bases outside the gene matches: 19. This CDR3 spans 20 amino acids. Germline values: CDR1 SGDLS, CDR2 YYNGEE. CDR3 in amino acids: CASSEPTSPEAGGTYNEQFF. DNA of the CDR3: TGTGCCAGCAGCGAGCCCACCTCACCGGAGGCGGGAGGAACCTACAATGAGCAGTTCTTC.

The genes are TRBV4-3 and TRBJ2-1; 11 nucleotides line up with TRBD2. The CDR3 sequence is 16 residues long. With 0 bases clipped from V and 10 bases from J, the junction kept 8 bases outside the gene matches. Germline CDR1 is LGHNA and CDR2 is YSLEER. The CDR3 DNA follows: TGCGCCAGCAGCCAAGATCACCTAGCGGGAGGCGGAGAGCAGTTCTTC. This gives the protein CASSQDHLAGGGEQFF.

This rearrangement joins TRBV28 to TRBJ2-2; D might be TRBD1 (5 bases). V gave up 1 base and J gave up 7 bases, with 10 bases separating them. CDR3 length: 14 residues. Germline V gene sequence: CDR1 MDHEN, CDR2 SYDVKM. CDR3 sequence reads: CASSLFTGGGELFF. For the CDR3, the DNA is TGTGCCAGCAGTTTATTTACAGGCGGCGGGGAGCTGTTTTTT.

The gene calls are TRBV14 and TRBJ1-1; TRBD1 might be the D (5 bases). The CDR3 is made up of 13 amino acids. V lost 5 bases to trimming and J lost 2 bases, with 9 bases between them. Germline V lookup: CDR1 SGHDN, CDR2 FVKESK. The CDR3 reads CASSLQGNTEAFF. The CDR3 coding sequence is TGTGCCAGCAGCTTGCAGGGAAACACTGAAGCTTTCTTT.

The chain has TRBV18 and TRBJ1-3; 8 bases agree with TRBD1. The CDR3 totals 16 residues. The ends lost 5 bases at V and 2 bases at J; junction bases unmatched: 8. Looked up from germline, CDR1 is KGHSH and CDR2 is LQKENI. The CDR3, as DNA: TGTGCCAGCTCATCCCGACAGGGGAGTCCTGGAAACACCATATATTTT. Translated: CASSSRQGSPGNTIYF.

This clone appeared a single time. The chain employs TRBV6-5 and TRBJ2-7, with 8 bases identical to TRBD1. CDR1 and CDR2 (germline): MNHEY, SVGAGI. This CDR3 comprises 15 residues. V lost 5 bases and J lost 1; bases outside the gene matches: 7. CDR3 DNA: TGTGCCAGCAGTCCAGGGGGGACAGGTTCCTACGAGCAGTACTTC. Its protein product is CASSPGGTGSYEQYF.